These 18 T cell receptor beta chains were sequenced from one sample in a study of early T cells in non-severe SARS-CoV-2 infection. Using its own MiXCR run on the 5' RACE reads, TCRdb lists one record per CDR3 protein. The sample carries about 88,000 distinct CDR3 sequences, more than 13% recorded once. The sequencing input was whole blood. These receptors were obtained from an adult who was a healthcare worker with PCR-confirmed SARS-CoV-2 infection or an uninfected control (not recorded which).

Only a few counts were recorded for this clonotype. This chain uses TRBV3-1 with TRBJ2-5; D is undetermined. CDR3 size: 12 residues. The germline gives CDR1 LGHDT, CDR2 YNNKEL (reference sequence). V was clipped by 4 bases and J by 1 base, with 4 bases between them. In nucleotides, the CDR3 is TGTGCCAGCAGCCCCGTCCAAGAGACCCAGTACTTC. Protein: CASSPVQETQYF.

This clonotype appeared many times. The chain carries TRBV28 and TRBJ1-6, with 9 bases identical to TRBD1. V shed 5 bases, J shed 7 bases, and the junction held 6 bases outside the gene matches. CDR1 and CDR2 from the germline V gene are MDHEN and SYDVKM. There are 15 residues in the CDR3. CDR3: CASSPSGQGNSPLHF. CDR3 sequence (DNA): TGTGCCAGCAGTCCATCGGGACAGGGAAATTCACCCCTCCACTTT.

V is TRBV11-1 and J is TRBJ2-3, with D perhaps matching TRBD2 (6 bases). This CDR3 has 17 residues. Per the germline V gene, CDR1 is SGHAT and CDR2 is FQDESV (reference sequence). Deletions cut 2 bases from V and 4 bases from J, with 19 bases between. CDR3 protein: CASSLFPVAETADTQYF. As DNA, the CDR3 is TGTGCCAGCAGCTTATTCCCGGTAGCGGAGACAGCAGATACGCAGTATTTT.

The CDR3 reads CASSLPGMAFF. The CDR3 region has the DNA TGTGCCAGCAGTCTCCCCGGGATGGCTTTCTTT. The rearrangement links TRBV28 to TRBJ1-1; no definite D call. V was pared by 5 bases and J by 11 bases, with 12 bases between. CDR3 length: 11 residues. Germline-derived CDR1 and CDR2 are MDHEN and SYDVKM.

This clonotype was found a few times. CDR3 sequence: CSARDVGQGASPLHF. The DNA of the CDR3 is TGCAGTGCTAGAGATGTAGGACAGGGGGCGTCACCCCTCCACTTT. V usage is TRBV20-1 and J usage is TRBJ1-6; TRBD1 agrees at 11 bases. The ends lost 0 bases at V and 10 bases at J; junction bases unmatched: 5. The CDR3 covers 15 residues. Germline V gives CDR1 DFQATT, CDR2 SNEGSKA (reference sequence).

The chain recombines TRBV6-5 with TRBJ2-7; 10 bases match TRBD1. Germline trimming cut 7 bases from V and 5 bases from J; bases unmatched to any gene: 11. This CDR3 contains 15 residues. The germline gives CDR1 MNHEY, CDR2 SVGAGI. The CDR3 sequence is CASTPPAGTGDEQYF. The CDR3 DNA sequence: TGTGCCAGCACCCCCCCGGCAGGGACAGGGGACGAGCAGTACTTC.

J is TRBJ1-1 and V is TRBV4-1, with D maybe TRBD1 (5 bases). The CDR3 has 15 residues. Trimming stripped 0 bases from V and 3 bases from J, with 11 bases between. The germline CDR1 and CDR2 sequences are MGHRA and YSYEKL. DNA for the CDR3: TGCGCCAGCAGCCAAGAGTCTCAGGGATACACTGAAGCTTTCTTT. Translating gives CASSQESQGYTEAFF.

The chain joins TRBV12-3 or TRBV12-4 to TRBJ2-2; 7 nucleotides align to TRBD2. The CDR3 spans 12 residues. V shed 8 bases and J 4 bases; nucleotides not matched to a gene: 1. The CDR3 loop is CASPGGTGELFF. The CDR3, as DNA: TGTGCCAGCCCGGGGGGCACCGGGGAGCTGTTTTTT.

This clonotype was found many times. This chain joins TRBV5-1 and TRBJ2-1; D is tentatively TRBD1 or TRBD2 (6 bases each). Germline-derived CDR1 and CDR2 are SGHRS and YFSETQ. The ends were cut back, 0 bases at V and 5 bases at J, with 12 bases in the middle. CDR3 length equals 15 residues. CDR3 sequence (DNA): TGCGCCAGCAGCTTGGAAGGGGGGCTGGACAATGAGCAGTTCTTC. It specifies CASSLEGGLDNEQFF.

This clonotype has a count of ten or more. This rearrangement joins TRBV6-2 or TRBV6-3 to TRBJ2-3; TRBD2 matches at 7 bases. The CDR3 runs 16 residues. V lost 2 bases and J lost 6; bases outside the gene matches: 11. Germline V lookup: CDR1 MNHEY, CDR2 SVGEGT. CDR3 sequence: CASSYLRGSDEDTQYF. DNA for the CDR3: TGTGCCAGCAGTTACCTTCGCGGGAGTGACGAGGATACGCAGTATTTT.

This clonotype was detected only a few times. The chain carries TRBV2 and TRBJ2-5, with 14 bases aligning to TRBD2. The CDR3 loop spans 17 amino acids. Germline lookup yields CDR1 SNHLY and CDR2 FYNNEI. The junction had 10 bases not matched to a gene; V was cut back by 8 bases and J by 2 bases. This chain's CDR3 is CASRGTSGRGGQETQYF. The CDR3 coding sequence is TGTGCCAGCCGAGGGACTAGCGGGAGAGGTGGGCAAGAGACCCAGTACTTC.

This clonotype has only a few counts. The chain is built from TRBV14 and TRBJ2-4, with no clear D. The V gene lost 5 bases and the J gene lost 3 bases, with 5 bases spanning the gap. The CDR3 is 12 amino acids. Germline V gene sequence: CDR1 SGHDN, CDR2 FVKESK. CDR3 in DNA: TGTGCCAGCAGCTTTGGCAAAAACATTCAGTACTTC. Translation gives CASSFGKNIQYF.

The rearrangement uses TRBV10-3 and TRBJ2-7, with 7 bases fitting TRBD1. The junction had 16 bases not matched to a gene; V was cut back by 6 bases and J by 2 bases. This CDR3 region has 17 residues. Germline V CDR1 and CDR2: ENHRY, SYGVKD. As DNA, the CDR3 is TGTGCCATCAGCCACGGACCGACAGGGACCATAACCTACGAGCAGTACTTC. It encodes CAISHGPTGTITYEQYF.

The rearrangement joins TRBV7-6 to TRBJ2-7; tentatively, D is TRBD2 (6 bases). The CDR3 covers 14 residues. V shed 5 bases and J shed 4 bases, with 15 bases lying between them. Per germline, CDR1 SGHVS and CDR2 FNYEAQ. The DNA of the CDR3 is TGTGCCAGCAGCCCAGGCGGAGGGCCTTACGAGCAGTACTTC. Protein: CASSPGGGPYEQYF. Combining the CDR3 with reference TRBV7-6 and TRBJ2-7 gives the whole variable domain GAGVSQSPRYKVTKRGQDVALRCDPISGHVSLYWYRQALGQGPEFLTYFNYEAQQDKSGLPNDRFSAERPEGSISTLTIQRTEQRDSAMYRCASSPGGGPYEQYFGPGTRLTVT.

This clonotype was detected many times. The genes are TRBV18 and TRBJ1-1; D gene unclear. Germline CDR1 KGHSH, CDR2 LQKENI. The V end was cut by 2 bases, the J end by 0 bases, with 13 bases between. There are 16 residues in the CDR3. The CDR3 DNA reads as TGTGCCAGCTCACCAGGACGGATTTGGGTGAACACTGAAGCTTTCTTT. This sequence encodes CASSPGRIWVNTEAFF.

This clonotype has more than one count but fewer than ten. The chain is built from TRBV24-1 and TRBJ2-5; D is unclear. In germline, CDR1 is KGHDR, CDR2 SFDVKD. This CDR3 region has 13 residues. V dropped 10 bases and J dropped 4 bases, with 15 bases sitting between them. The CDR3 sequence is CATSAGPPETQYF. In nucleotides, the CDR3 is TGTGCCACTTCGGCCGGACCCCCAGAGACCCAGTACTTC.

The chain combines TRBV12-3 or TRBV12-4 with TRBJ2-1, with TRBD2 identical over 8 bases. This CDR3 is built from 17 residues. Losses at the gene ends were 6 bases for V and 0 bases for J; bases not matched to a gene: 10. CDR3 loop: CASRSGTRRTSYNEQFF. Written as DNA, the CDR3 is TGTGCCAGCAGATCCGGGACTAGACGAACCTCCTACAATGAGCAGTTCTTC.

The chain has TRBV10-3 and TRBJ2-1; no clear D. The CDR3 sequence is 12 residues long. Germline V gene sequence: CDR1 ENHRY, CDR2 SYGVKD. V lost 6 bases to trimming and J lost 14 bases, with 17 bases between them. This CDR3 is CAIRFYHPREFF. DNA of the CDR3: TGTGCCATCAGATTTTACCACCCCCGGGAGTTCTTC.